This TCR beta chain was sequenced during a study of CD8 T cells in ankylosing spondylitis. Via MiXCR, TCRdb re-called the 5' RACE reads, giving one row per CDR3 protein. The sample carries 80,000 to 100,000 distinct CDR3 sequences, roughly 8.3% recorded once. Whole-study findings and limits: Disease-linked clones were found to be CD8+ and relatively rare in peripheral blood.

This clonotype occurred many times. Its cognate antigen is unknown. This CDR3 spans 12 amino acids. V was cut by 3 bases and J by 5 bases, with 7 bases left in between. In germline, CDR1 is MDHEN, CDR2 SYDVKM. The specimen sequenced was blood, either unsorted or a sorted T cell fraction (not recorded which). The chain carries TRBV28 and TRBJ1-2; D perhaps matches TRBD1 (5 bases). This TCR derives from a male donor with ankylosing spondylitis or in good health (not recorded which). The CDR3 region is CASSLTEYGYTF. The CDR3 DNA reads as TGTGCCAGCAGTTTGACAGAGTATGGCTACACCTTC.